The clone carrying this T cell receptor (beta chain) showed up just a few times. This sample is drawn from a study of T-cell memory formation after mild COVID-19. Germline V gene sequence: CDR1 SGHAT, CDR2 FQNNGV. V was cut by 3 bases and J by 6 bases, with 8 bases left in between. This CDR3 has 12 residues. MiXCR, applied by TCRdb to the 5' RACE reads, yields one record per CDR3 protein. This table holds roughly 170,000 distinct CDR3 sequences, 18% found once. The TCR comes from a man younger than 35 who had mild COVID-19 (a few samples of this study predate the infection). Cell type and time point are not known. The genes are TRBV11-2 and TRBJ2-5, with a possible D match to TRBD2 (6 bases). The sample comprised PBMCs or a T cell subset sorted from them (not recorded which). CDR3 nucleotide sequence: TGTGCCAGCAGCTTCGGGGGTCAGACCCAGTACTTC. Encoded protein: CASSFGGQTQYF. Full variable domain (outside the CDR3, taken from reference TRBV11-2 and TRBJ2-5): EAGVAQSPRYKIIEKRQSVAFWCNPISGHATLYWYQQILGQGPKLLIQFQNNGVVDDSQLPKDRFSAERLKGVDSTLKIQPAKLEDSAVYLCASSFGGQTQYFGPGTRLLVL.